Below are 9 T cell receptor beta chains sequenced from a single sample in a study of T cell responses to AZD1222 COVID-19 vaccine (dated by TCRdb to about 2021). Explained via the paper, the time point label denotes: baseline before first vaccination. The library was prepared using the immunoSEQ multiplex PCR assay. TCRdb limited this immuneACCESS table to in-frame rearrangements with V and J called. A share of clones is missing; checked studies link under half to unresolved V genes, and the rest is unexplained. The sample table records fewer than 150,000 clones; approximately 86% of these occur just once. Approximately 5.9% of the sample comes from the top ten. Material: peripheral blood, obtained on day 0 of AZD1222 vaccination. These receptors originate from an adult in good health.

The J gene is TRBJ2-1, the V gene TRBV28; D gene uncertain. The V end was cut by 5 bases, the J end by 6 bases, with 11 bases between. The CDR3 sequence is 13 residues long. Germline V gene data show CDR1 as MDHEN and CDR2 as SYDVKM. CDR3 residues: CASSAAASNEQFF. The CDR3 bases are TGTGCCAGCAGTGCGGCAGCATCCAATGAGCAGTTCTTC. Full variable domain (remainder filled in from reference TRBV28 and TRBJ2-1): DVKVTQSSRYLVKRTGEKVFLECVQDMDHENMFWYRQDPGLGLRLIYFSYDVKMKEKGDIPEGYSVSREKKERFSLILESASTNQTSMYLCASSAAASNEQFFGPGTRLTVL.

The gene calls are TRBV19 and TRBJ1-5; D uncertain. The CDR3 runs 14 residues. Germline V gives CDR1 LNHDA, CDR2 SQIVND (reference sequence). V was pared by 3 bases and J by 0 bases, with 6 bases between. CDR3 in DNA: TGTGCCAGTAGTATTCAGTATAGCAATCAGCCCCAGCATTTT. Protein sequence: CASSIQYSNQPQHF.

The chain joins TRBV2 to TRBJ2-1; no clear D gene. This CDR3 is built from 14 residues. The germline gives CDR1 SNHLY, CDR2 FYNNEI. Trimming took off 4 bases at V and 6 bases at J, with 13 bases between the two ends. CDR3 region: CASSASARSNEQFF. The CDR3 DNA reads TGTGCCAGCAGTGCGTCGGCCCGGAGCAATGAGCAGTTCTTC. The whole variable domain, filled in from reference TRBV2 and TRBJ2-1, reads EPEVTQTPSHQVTQMGQEVILRCVPISNHLYFYWYRQILGQKVEFLVSFYNNEISEKSEIFDDQFSVERPDGSNFTLKIRSTKLEDSAMYFCASSASARSNEQFFGPGTRLTVL.

This chain connects TRBV6-2 or TRBV6-3 to TRBJ2-3; the match to TRBD1 covers 8 bases. The CDR3 is 16 residues long. The V segment lost 5 bases and the J segment 3 bases; nucleotides outside the gene matches: 10. The germline V gene has CDR1 MNHEY and CDR2 SVGEGT. The CDR3 loop is CASSTWTGLLTDTQYF. CDR3 coding DNA: TGTGCCAGCAGTACCTGGACAGGGTTACTAACAGATACGCAGTATTTT.

V usage is TRBV12-5 and J usage is TRBJ1-1; possibly TRBD1 for D (5 bases). This CDR3 spans 12 amino acids. The germline V gene has CDR1 LGHNT and CDR2 FRNRAP. Trimming removed 7 bases at V and 9 bases at J, with 15 bases between. The CDR3 sequence: CASAHSGGKAFF. CDR3 DNA: TGTGCTAGTGCTCATAGTGGGGGGAAAGCTTTCTTT.

The rearrangement links TRBV6-5 to TRBJ2-4; maybe TRBD2 (6 bases). The CDR3 runs to 16 residues. CDR1 and CDR2 (germline): MNHEY, SVGAGI. Trimming removed 2 bases from V and 4 bases from J, with 15 bases in between. The CDR3 here is CASSYGPPGGKNIQYF. The CDR3 nucleotides read TGTGCCAGCAGTTACGGACCTCCCGGGGGAAAAAACATTCAGTACTTC.

The chain employs TRBV4-1 and TRBJ2-1; TRBD2 agrees at 15 bases. CDR1 is MGHRA, CDR2 YSYEKL, per germline. The CDR3 is 20 residues long. V was clipped by 2 bases and J by 4 bases; unmatched bases: 12. CDR3 sequence (DNA): TGCGCCAGCAGCCAACCTGTCCACGGGACTAGCGGGGGGCCGTACAATGAGCAGTTCTTC. Translating gives CASSQPVHGTSGGPYNEQFF.

The chain joins TRBV28 to TRBJ1-2; tentatively, D is TRBD1 (5 bases). Looked up from germline, CDR1 is MDHEN and CDR2 is SYDVKM. The ends were cut back, 4 bases at V and 1 base at J, with 13 bases in the middle. The CDR3 has 15 residues. The CDR3 protein is CASSSGWGRNYGYTF. CDR3 nucleotides: TGTGCCAGCAGTTCCGGGTGGGGCCGTAACTATGGCTACACCTTC.

The V and J genes are TRBV16 and TRBJ2-5; D is undetermined. V shed 4 bases and J shed 1 base, with 13 bases lying between them. CDR3 size: 15 residues. CDR1 KGHSY and CDR2 FQNENV come from the germline V gene. The chain's CDR3 is CASSRKAPTQETQYF. For the CDR3, the DNA is TGTGCCAGCAGCCGAAAGGCCCCGACCCAAGAGACCCAGTACTTC.